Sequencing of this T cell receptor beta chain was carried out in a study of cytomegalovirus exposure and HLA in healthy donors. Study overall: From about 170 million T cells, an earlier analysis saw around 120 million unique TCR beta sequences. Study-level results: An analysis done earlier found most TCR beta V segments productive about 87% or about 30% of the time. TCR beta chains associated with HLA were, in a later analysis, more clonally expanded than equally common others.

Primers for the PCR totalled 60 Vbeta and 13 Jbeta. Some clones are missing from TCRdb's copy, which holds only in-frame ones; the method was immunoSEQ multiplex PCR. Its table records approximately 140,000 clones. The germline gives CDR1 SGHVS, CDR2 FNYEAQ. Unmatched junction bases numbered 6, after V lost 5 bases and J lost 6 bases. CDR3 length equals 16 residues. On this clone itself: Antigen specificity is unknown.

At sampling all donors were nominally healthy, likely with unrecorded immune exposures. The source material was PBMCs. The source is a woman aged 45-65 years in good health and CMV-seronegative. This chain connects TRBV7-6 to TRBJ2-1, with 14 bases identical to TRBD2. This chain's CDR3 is CASSPGGLAGVNEQFF. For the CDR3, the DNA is TGTGCCAGCAGCCCTGGGGGACTAGCGGGGGTCAATGAGCAGTTCTTC.